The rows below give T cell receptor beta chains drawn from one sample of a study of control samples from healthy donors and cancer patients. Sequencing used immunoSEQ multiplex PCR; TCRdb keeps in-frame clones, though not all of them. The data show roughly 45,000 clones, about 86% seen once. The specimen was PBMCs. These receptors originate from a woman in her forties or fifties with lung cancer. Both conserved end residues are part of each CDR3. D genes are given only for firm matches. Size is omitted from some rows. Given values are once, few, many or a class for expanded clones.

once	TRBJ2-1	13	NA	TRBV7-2	TGTGCCAGCTCCGTAGGGCAGCACCGGGAGCAGTTCTTC	CASSVGQHREQFF
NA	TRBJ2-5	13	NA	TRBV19	TGTGCCAGTAGTGATGGGGGCGGAGAGACCCAGTACTTC	CASSDGGGETQYF
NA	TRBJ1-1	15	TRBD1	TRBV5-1	TGCGCCAGCAGCTTGGCCGGGACAGGGCCTTCTGAAGCTTTCTTT	CASSLAGTGPSEAFF
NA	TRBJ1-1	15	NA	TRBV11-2	TGTGCCAGCAGTTGGGGGTCAGGATCGAACACTGAAGCTTTCTTT	CASSWGSGSNTEAFF
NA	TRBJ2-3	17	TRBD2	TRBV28	TGTGCCAGCAGTTTAACTCTGGGGGGGGAGTTCACAGATACGCAGTATTTT	CASSLTLGGEFTDTQYF
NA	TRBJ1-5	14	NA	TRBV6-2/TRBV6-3	TGTGCCAGCAGTTACGGAACAGCTAATCAGCCCCAGCATTTT	CASSYGTANQPQHF
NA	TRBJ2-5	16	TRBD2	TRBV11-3	TGTGCCAGCAGCTACCAGAGCGGGGGGGGCGAGGAGACCCAGTACTTC	CASSYQSGGGEETQYF
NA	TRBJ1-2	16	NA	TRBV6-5	TGTGCCAGCAGTTACTTGACAGGAAGCGCTTTTGATGGCTACACCTTC	CASSYLTGSAFDGYTF
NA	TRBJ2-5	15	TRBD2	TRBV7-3	TGTGCCAGCAGCGAAACGGGGGGGCAGGTAGAGACCCAGTACTTC	CASSETGGQVETQYF
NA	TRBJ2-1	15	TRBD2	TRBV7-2	TGTGCCAGCAGCCGGGGACTAGCGGGGAGCAATGAGCAGTTCTTC	CASSRGLAGSNEQFF
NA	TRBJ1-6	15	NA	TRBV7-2	TGTGCCAGCAGCTACGGACAGCAAGATAATTCACCCCTCCACTTT	CASSYGQQDNSPLHF
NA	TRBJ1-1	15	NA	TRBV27	TGTGCCAGCCATTCATTCAGGGGTGTGAACACTGAAGCTTTCTTT	CASHSFRGVNTEAFF
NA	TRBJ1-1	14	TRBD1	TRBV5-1	TGCGCCAGCAGCTGGGGACAGGGTAACACTGAAGCTTTCTTT	CASSWGQGNTEAFF
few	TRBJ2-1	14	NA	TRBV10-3	TGTGCCTCCGGGGGACAGTTGGCCTACAATGAGCAGTTCTTC	CASGGQLAYNEQFF
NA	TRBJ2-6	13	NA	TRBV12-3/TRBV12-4	TGTGCCAGCAAGAACTCTGGGGCCAACGTCCTGACTTTC	CASKNSGANVLTF
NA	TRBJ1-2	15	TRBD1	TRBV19	TGTGCCAGTAGACGGGACAGGGGGCTCCTTAATGGCTACACCTTC	CASRRDRGLLNGYTF
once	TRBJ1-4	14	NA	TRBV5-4	TGTGCCAGCAGTCTCGCAGGGTTTACTGAAAAACTGTTTTTT	CASSLAGFTEKLFF